The clone carrying this T cell receptor beta chain was picked up a small number of times. The table came from immunoSEQ multiplex PCR; TCRdb's copy has only in-frame clones and leaves some out. In the table there are approximately 47,000 clones, more than 90% of which are singletons. This sample was included in a study of blood T cell repertoires in COVID-19. Germline values: CDR1 SEHNR, CDR2 FQNEAQ (reference sequence). CDR3 length: 18 residues. Trimming stripped 1 base from V and 6 bases from J, with 24 bases between. The TCR sequence derives from a man between 65 and 85 years old with active COVID-19. The chain combines TRBV7-9 with TRBJ1-2, with D hard to call. The material sequenced was peripheral blood. The CDR3 protein is CASSLDIRQTRNGDGYTF. In DNA, the CDR3 is TGTGCCAGCAGCTTAGATATTCGCCAAACGAGAAACGGGGATGGCTACACCTTC.